One TCR beta chain is described in this entry. The target antigen is unknown. Thyroid surgery was performed in patients who had received no treatment beforehand. As processed by the authors: The study built a papillary thyroid cancer distant-metastasis classifier from CDR3 differences across clinicopathological groups. MiXCR was used by TCRdb to re-call the PCR reads. TCRdb, rather than the study authors, made the V and J calls. The data contain 50,000 to 70,000 clones, 4% to 4.5% of them singletons. The data derive from a study of metastatic and nonmetastatic thyroid tumors. In the study overall: It was across blood and tumor or nodule tissue from malignant and benign thyroid patients that repertoires were compared. Study-level results: Malignant thyroid tumors reportedly exceeded benign nodules significantly in TCR beta diversity, with the difference appearing in blood and tumor.

The CDR3 is made up of 18 amino acids. V was clipped by 5 bases and J by 0 bases; unmatched bases: 8. CDR1 and CDR2 from the germline V gene are LGHDT and YNNKEL (reference sequence). This rearrangement joins TRBV3-1 to TRBJ2-1; 12 bases match TRBD2. Sequencing used blood. The receptor was derived from a female donor with papillary thyroid cancer or a benign thyroid nodule (not recorded which). Some clones in this sample may be carry-over from other donors' samples. CDR3 residues: CASSFRTSGISSYNEQFF. In nucleotides, the CDR3 is TGTGCCAGCAGCTTTCGGACTAGCGGGATAAGCTCCTACAATGAGCAGTTCTTC.